The 6 T cell receptor beta chains reported below all come from one sample, sequenced in a study of blood T cell repertoires in COVID-19. Assay: immunoSEQ multiplex PCR; the TCRdb copy retains only in-frame clones and omits some. The table shows about 330,000 clones, with about 90% occurring only once. Sequencing was done on a sample of PBMCs or T cells enriched from blood (not recorded which). These receptors were obtained from a woman in her twenties or thirties who had recovered from COVID-19.

The gene calls are TRBV5-4 and TRBJ2-6; tentatively, D is TRBD1 (5 bases). CDR1 SGHNT and CDR2 YYREEE come from the germline V gene (reference sequence). The CDR3 is 17 residues long. The V and J ends lost 0 bases and 0 bases respectively, with 10 bases between them. The CDR3 is CASSLGQWSSGANVLTF. In DNA form, the CDR3 reads TGTGCCAGCAGCTTGGGACAGTGGAGCTCTGGGGCCAACGTCCTGACTTTC.

This rearrangement joins TRBV5-4 to TRBJ2-1; 10 nucleotides match TRBD2. Germline trimming cut 1 base from V and 9 bases from J; bases unmatched to any gene: 13. CDR1 and CDR2 (germline): SGHNT, YYREEE (reference sequence). The CDR3 spans 17 residues. CDR3 in amino acids: CASSLLWGLALPGEQFF. The CDR3 DNA sequence: TGTGCCAGCAGCTTGCTTTGGGGACTAGCGCTGCCCGGTGAGCAGTTCTTC.

This clone appeared a single time. The V and J genes are TRBV5-1 and TRBJ1-1; D unresolved. CDR1 and CDR2 from the germline V gene are SGHRS and YFSETQ. The V end was cut by 4 bases, the J end by 8 bases, with 12 bases between. There are 12 residues in the CDR3. CDR3 in amino acids: CASSPSSGEAFF. DNA of the CDR3: TGCGCCAGCAGCCCTTCAAGCGGGGAAGCTTTCTTT. The variable domain in full, completed from reference TRBV5-1 and TRBJ1-1, reads KAGVTQTPRYLIKTRGQQVTLSCSPISGHRSVSWYQQTPGQGLQFLFEYFSETQRNKGNFPGRFSGRQFSNSRSEMNVSTLELGDSALYLCASSPSSGEAFFGQGTRLTVV.

V is TRBV11-3 and J is TRBJ1-1, with D possibly matching TRBD1 (6 bases). CDR1 and CDR2 from the germline V gene are SGHNT and YENEEA. CDR3 size: 13 residues. Deletions cut 7 bases from V and 2 bases from J, with 11 bases between. This CDR3 reads CASKARGNTEAFF. DNA for the CDR3: TGTGCCAGCAAGGCCAGGGGTAACACTGAAGCTTTCTTT.

CDR3 protein: CASSKGHSGGYTF. The CDR3 DNA sequence: TGTGCCAGCAGTAAAGGCCACTCGGGGGGCTACACCTTC. V and J are TRBV2 and TRBJ1-2; no definite D call. Trimming stripped 5 bases from V and 8 bases from J, with 15 bases between. Per the germline V gene, CDR1 is SNHLY and CDR2 is FYNNEI. The CDR3 totals 13 residues. Using reference TRBV2 and TRBJ1-2 for the parts outside the CDR3, the full variable domain is EPEVTQTPSHQVTQMGQEVILRCVPISNHLYFYWYRQILGQKVEFLVSFYNNEISEKSEIFDDQFSVERPDGSNFTLKIRSTKLEDSAMYFCASSKGHSGGYTFGSGTRLTVV.

V is TRBV13 and J is TRBJ1-2; 8 bases match TRBD1. J lost 6 bases, V lost 6 bases, and 12 bases had no gene match. Germline V lookup: CDR1 PRHDT, CDR2 FYEKMQ (reference sequence). The CDR3 extends over 15 amino acids. The CDR3 DNA reads as TGTGCCAGCAGGGCATCCGGGACAGGTCCTCATGGCTACACCTTC. It yields the protein CASRASGTGPHGYTF.